This T cell receptor beta chain came from a study of shared clonotypes between healthy human individuals (dated by TCRdb to the early 2020s). In the study overall: Three men and a couple of women, aged 18 to 49 years, made up the cohort. The study deeply sequenced blood TCR repertoires of five healthy adults to estimate repertoire size and the extent of clonotype sharing between individuals. Leukapheresis yielded between about 0.9 and 8.9 billion PBMCs per donor. Per donor, three plates each were used for CD4 naive and CD4 memory, two for CD8 naive, and one for CD8 memory. Different laboratories and diverse techniques were used to prepare libraries and sequence TCR repertoires, to increase sequencing depth and limit assay-specific biases. Broader findings and caveats from the paper: Pairwise subsampling indicated that sequencing depth was expected to affect the degree of clonotype sharing among donors. Larger estimated clonotype richness was generally found for naive subsets than for memory subsets. Higher generation probabilities were observed for clonotypes shared by all four sorted-subset donors than for non-shared clonotypes. Sampling was limited to blood, and TCR repertoires in tissue likely differ from TCR repertoires in blood. Incomplete sequencing was indicated by rarefaction of sorted-subset datasets, despite the large sequencing depth. Across a handful of donors, around 5% of naive CD4, roughly 3.4% of naive CD8, 2.3% of memory CD4, and 0.4% to 0.45% of memory CD8 clonotypes were shared. Because the study included a small number of donors, the genetic and exposure-history diversity represented was limited.

This clone was seen more than once but under ten times. This receptor's antigen is unknown. There are no base qualities to consult, and no much larger clone falls within one base. The donors were healthy, HIV-negative adults with no recently reported acute infections or vaccinations. Every donor was a Caucasian adult living in Nashville, Tennessee, USA. CD4+ T cells were enriched by magnetic negative selection, after which naive cells were positively selected on CD45RA and the negative fraction was taken as the memory subset. After blood collection by leukapheresis, PBMCs were isolated using Ficoll-Histopaque density gradient centrifugation and then cryopreserved in the vapor phase of liquid nitrogen. Purity and quantity of every magnetically sorted T cell population were checked by analytical flow cytometry. From each sorted fraction, genomic DNA was isolated and quantified by UV absorbance on a Nanodrop 2000c.

Using the deep immunoSEQ assay, TCR CDR3 regions were amplified from genomic DNA by multiplex PCR. For each cell subset, the extracted genomic DNA was distributed evenly across all wells of several immunoSEQ 96-well plates, and each plate served as one replicate. Each replicate PCR for sorted subsets received about 220 ng genomic DNA, equal to roughly 30,000 T cell genomes. The purified libraries were quantified using a Qubit 3.0 fluorometer, sized with a Bioanalyzer 2100, and then quantified again using the KAPA Library Quantification kit. A separate single-read 150-cycle Illumina NextSeq 550 flow cell was used to sequence each immunoSEQ 96-well plate. The paper's processing steps were these. The immunoSEQ output contained only junctional sequences without quality scores, so filtering could not match that applied to full-length reads. Sequences were annotated with PyIR, a Python wrapper for IgBLAST v1.9, and V/J genes and CDR3 were assigned using IMGT germline references. Reads were filtered out if the reads had weak V/J assignments (E-value above 1e-6), no CDR3, stop codons, out-of-frame junctions, or ambiguous translated residues. V3J clonotypes were defined as sequences sharing the same inferred V gene, J gene, and CDR3 amino acid sequence. Percentage overlap between repertoires was computed as shared unique clonotypes divided by the size of the smaller repertoire. Repertoire richness was assessed with RTK rarefaction, the Chao1 estimator, and Recon v2.1 estimates of unobserved clonotypes. For all TCRbeta clonotypes obtained by the gDNA method from four donors, generation probabilities were computed with OLGA. What TCRdb holds here is the immuneACCESS table cut down to in-frame rearrangements. Part of the clones is not present; checked against another copy, under half of the missing clones reflect an unresolved V gene, and the others are unexplained. That table is the source of V, J and clone size, and D and trimming were worked out from the DNA. A total of 850,000 to 1,200,000 clones appear in this sample, under 80% of them only once. 1.4% of the sample comes from the top ten.

The CDR3 spans 13 residues, from the cysteine through the phenylalanine. The retained sequence is limited to the CDR3, 39 bases, with the frame set at the first base. The germline V gene encodes CDR1 MNHNY and CDR2 SVGAGI (reference sequence). V sheds 2 bases and J sheds 6 bases, leaving 10 bases between their ends. The chain is made from TRBV6-6 and TRBJ1-1; confidence is insufficient to name the D gene. The material sequenced was memory CD4+ T cells sorted from blood. According to the study, the label for this sample's cell subset or site signals: CD45RA-negative fraction. This sequence originates from a man aged 18-30 years in good health. The sequenced DNA: TGTGCCAGCAGTTACGAGGGTTGGGCTGAAGCTTTCTTT. The resulting protein is CASSYEGWAEAFF.